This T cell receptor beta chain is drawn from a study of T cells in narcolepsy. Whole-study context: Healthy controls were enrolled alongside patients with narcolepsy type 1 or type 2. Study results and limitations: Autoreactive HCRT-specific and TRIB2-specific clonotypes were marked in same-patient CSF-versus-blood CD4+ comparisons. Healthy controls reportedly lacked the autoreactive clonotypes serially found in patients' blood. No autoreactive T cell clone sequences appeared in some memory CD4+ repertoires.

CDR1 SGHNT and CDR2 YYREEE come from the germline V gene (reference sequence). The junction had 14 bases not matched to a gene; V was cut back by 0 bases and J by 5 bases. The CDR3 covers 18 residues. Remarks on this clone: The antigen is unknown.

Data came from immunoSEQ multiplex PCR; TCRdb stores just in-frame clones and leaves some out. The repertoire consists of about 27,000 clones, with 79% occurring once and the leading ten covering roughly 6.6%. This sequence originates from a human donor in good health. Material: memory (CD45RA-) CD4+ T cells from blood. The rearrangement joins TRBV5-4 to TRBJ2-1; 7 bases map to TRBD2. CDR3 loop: CASSLAYGGASGNNEQFF. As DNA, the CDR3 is TGTGCCAGCAGCTTGGCGTACGGCGGGGCTAGCGGAAACAATGAGCAGTTCTTC.